Here is one T cell receptor (beta chain) with its context. This sample is drawn from a study of T cell responses to AZD1222 COVID-19 vaccine. Across the whole study: Some second doses came at about 4 weeks and others at about 12 weeks; these were pooled.

Profiling relied on immunoSEQ multiplex PCR, and the TCRdb table lists in-frame clones only, not all of them. The table includes fewer than 150,000 clones, about 90% detected once. Trimming cost V 1 base and J 7 bases; bases outside gene matches: 8. The CDR3 totals 16 residues. Germline assignment: CDR1 SGHTA and CDR2 FQGNSA. V gene TRBV7-2 combines with J gene TRBJ2-1; 9 nucleotides match TRBD1. The sequence derives from an adult in good health. The sequences come from peripheral blood, collected on day 0 of AZD1222 vaccination. The CDR3 DNA sequence: TGTGCCAGCAGCTTAGGCCCACAGGGGGCCAAGAATGAGCAGTTCTTC. This codes for CASSLGPQGAKNEQFF.